These T cell receptor beta chains were read from a single sample in a study of Graves' ophthalmopathy and Graves' hyperthyroidism. Each CDR3 protein gets one entry after TCRdb re-called the multiplex PCR reads with MiXCR. The table lists over a million distinct CDR3 sequences, less than 45% of them singletons. Source material: peripheral blood or thyroid tissue (not recorded which). The source is an adult man with Graves' hyperthyroidism. Both conserved end residues are part of each CDR3. D genes are given only for firm matches. A row's size may be missing; if present it is once, few, many or a size class.

d_gene | abundance | j_gene | v_gene | CDR3nt | CDR3aa
TRBD1 | few | TRBJ2-5 | TRBV25-1 | TGTGCCAGCAGTGAATTGAGGCAGGACAGGGTACACGAGACCCAGTACTTC | CASSELRQDRVHETQYF
NA | once | TRBJ2-7 | TRBV7-1 | TGTGCCAGCTTGGAACCGTACAGGGTTTCCGAGCAGTACTTC | CASLEPYRVSEQYF
NA | many | TRBJ2-5 | TRBV7-9 | TGTGCCAGCAGCTTAGCCGTAGGTCTTCAAGAGACCCAGTACTTC | CASSLAVGLQETQYF
NA | many | TRBJ2-5 | TRBV12-3/TRBV12-4 | TGTGCCAGCAGTTTTGGGTCTTCCTCCGAGACCCAGTACTTC | CASSFGSSSETQYF
TRBD1 | NA | TRBJ1-2 | TRBV25-1 | TGTGCCACCAACCAGGCTCCTAGACAGGGTTTGGGCTACACCTTC | CATNQAPRQGLGYTF
NA | many | TRBJ1-4 | TRBV5-1 | TGCGCCAGCAGCTTTTCCCAGGGACCTGAAAAACTGTTTTTT | CASSFSQGPEKLFF
NA | NA | TRBJ2-6 | TRBV13 | TGTGCCAGCAGCTTCAGACGAGCTGGGGCCAACGTCCTGACTTTC | CASSFRRAGANVLTF
TRBD1 | many | TRBJ1-5 | TRBV12-3/TRBV12-4 | TGTGCCAGCAGTCCAGGACAGGGGTTTGGCAATCAGCCCCAGCATTTT | CASSPGQGFGNQPQHF
NA | many | TRBJ1-6 | TRBV2 | TGTGCCAGCAGGGTTGGCCTCTCCTATAATTCACCCCTCCACTTT | CASRVGLSYNSPLHF
NA | NA | TRBJ2-2 | TRBV29-1 | TGCAGCGTTTTTAGGGATGTCAACACCGGGGAGCTGTTTTTT | CSVFRDVNTGELFF
NA | NA | TRBJ1-4 | TRBV20-1 | TGCAGTGCTAGAGATTTTTCGACAAGGGAAGCTAATGAAAAACTGTTTTTT | CSARDFSTREANEKLFF
NA | few | TRBJ1-1 | TRBV3-1 | TGTGCCAGCAGCCCACAGGCCGTCAGGGAAGCTTTCTTT | CASSPQAVREAFF
TRBD1 | few | TRBJ2-2 | TRBV12-3/TRBV12-4 | TGTGCCAGCAGTCCTCACGTGACAGGGAAAACGAACACCGGGGAGCTGTTTTTT | CASSPHVTGKTNTGELFF
NA | many | TRBJ1-2 | TRBV5-1 | TGCGCCAGCAGCTTGATCCCTACTTCAAACTATGGCTACACCTTC | CASSLIPTSNYGYTF
TRBD1 | NA | TRBJ1-4 | TRBV7-3 | TGTGCCAGCAGCATCGGGACAGGGGAAAAACTGTTTTTT | CASSIGTGEKLFF
NA | many | TRBJ1-2 | TRBV15 | TGTGCCACCAGCAGAGAGGGATTCCACGGGGGCTACACCTTC | CATSREGFHGGYTF
TRBD2 | NA | TRBJ2-7 | TRBV24-1 | TGTGCCACCAGCCCCCGGACTAGCGGGGCCTACGAGCAGTACTTC | CATSPRTSGAYEQYF
TRBD1 | NA | TRBJ1-6 | TRBV5-1 | TGCGCCAGCAACAAAGACAGGGTCTCACCCCTCCACTTT | CASNKDRVSPLHF
NA | many | TRBJ1-2 | TRBV7-9 | TGTGCCAGCAGCCCAACCGGCAGGGGAATCTATGGCTACACCTTC | CASSPTGRGIYGYTF
NA | few | TRBJ2-7 | TRBV6-2/TRBV6-3 | TGTGCCAGCACCCCATGGGGATCAATGAGCTACGAGCAGTACTTC | CASTPWGSMSYEQYF
TRBD1 | NA | TRBJ1-2 | TRBV11-1 | TGTGCCAGCAGCCAGTCCCGGGACAGGTTTGGCTACACCTTC | CASSQSRDRFGYTF
TRBD1 | few | TRBJ2-6 | TRBV12-3/TRBV12-4 | TGTGCCAGCAGTGGAGGGGACGGAGGGACAGGGAAGGCTGGGGCCAACGTCCTGACTTTC | CASSGGDGGTGKAGANVLTF
NA | many | TRBJ1-1 | TRBV20-1 | TGCAGTGCTAGAGTTCTCCCCTTGAACACTGAAGCTTTCTTT | CSARVLPLNTEAFF
NA | NA | TRBJ2-7 | TRBV15 | TGTGCCACCAGCGCCTACGAGCAGTACTTC | CATSAYEQYF
NA | once | TRBJ1-5 | TRBV7-9 | TGTGCCAGCAGCCGAGCCGCGGGGTTGAGTCAGCCCCAGCATTTT | CASSRAAGLSQPQHF
TRBD1 | few | TRBJ1-4 | TRBV19 | TGTGCCACCAAATCAGGGGGAAGTTATGAAAAACTGTTTTTT | CATKSGGSYEKLFF
NA | NA | TRBJ2-7 | TRBV2 | TGTGCCAGCAACAGCCACGAGCAGTACTTC | CASNSHEQYF
NA | NA | TRBJ2-5 | TRBV5-1 | TGCGCCAGCAGAGACAGCCGCCAAGAGACCCAGTACTTC | CASRDSRQETQYF
NA | NA | TRBJ1-2 | TRBV27 | TGTGCCAGCAAGGACGCAGGGTTTACTGGCTACACCTTC | CASKDAGFTGYTF
TRBD1 | many | TRBJ1-6 | TRBV7-2 | TGTGCCAGCAGCCCGAACCGGACAGGGCGCAATTCACCCCTCCACTTT | CASSPNRTGRNSPLHF
TRBD2 | NA | TRBJ2-5 | TRBV7-9 | TGTGCCAGCAGCACCAGACTAGCGCAAGAGACCCAGTACTTC | CASSTRLAQETQYF
NA | many | TRBJ1-6 | TRBV25-1 | TGTGCCAGCAGTGAATGGGGCAGTGATTCACCCCTCCACTTT | CASSEWGSDSPLHF
TRBD1 | few | TRBJ2-7 | TRBV7-9 | TGTGCCAGCAGCCCGACAGGGAAAAGCTACGAGCAGTACTTC | CASSPTGKSYEQYF
TRBD1 | few | TRBJ1-2 | TRBV28 | TGTGCCAGCAGTCCCGGTTTAGGGACAGCCTATGGCTACACCTTC | CASSPGLGTAYGYTF
NA | many | TRBJ2-7 | TRBV2 | TGTGCCAGCAGGGTATACGAGCAGTACTTC | CASRVYEQYF
NA | NA | TRBJ2-2 | TRBV7-9 | TGTGCCAGCAGCTTCCCCCGTCAGAACACCGGGGAGCTGTTTTTT | CASSFPRQNTGELFF
NA | many | TRBJ1-1 | TRBV25-1 | TGTGCCAGCAGTGGATTTGGGAGGGCTGAAGCTTTCTTT | CASSGFGRAEAFF
NA | NA | TRBJ1-5 | TRBV12-3/TRBV12-4 | TGTGCCAGCAGTTTGGAGCAGGGGCAGCCCCAGCATTTT | CASSLEQGQPQHF
TRBD1 | many | TRBJ1-1 | TRBV9 | TGTGCCAGCAGCCTCACTCCCGGGACAGGGCGAAGCGGGAACACTGAAGCTTTCTTT | CASSLTPGTGRSGNTEAFF
NA | many | TRBJ2-5 | TRBV10-2 | TGCGCCAGCGGTGGGGGAACCCAGTACTTC | CASGGGTQYF
TRBD1 | many | TRBJ2-5 | TRBV5-1 | TGCGCCAGCAGCTTCTCCGGGACAGAGCAAGAGACCCAGTACTTC | CASSFSGTEQETQYF
NA | few | TRBJ1-5 | TRBV12-3/TRBV12-4 | TGTGCCAGCAGTTACGCAGCGAACCTAAATCAGCCCCAGCATTTT | CASSYAANLNQPQHF
TRBD1 | many | TRBJ1-3 | TRBV12-3/TRBV12-4 | TGTGCCAGCAACCCCGACAGGGCTGGAAACACCATATATTTT | CASNPDRAGNTIYF
TRBD2 | many | TRBJ2-7 | TRBV29-1 | TGCAGCGTTGCCCCTAGCGGGGGGGAGCAGTACTTC | CSVAPSGGEQYF
NA | many | TRBJ2-5 | TRBV12-3/TRBV12-4 | TGTGCCAGCAGTTTCGGAGCCCAAGGAGAGACCCAGTACTTC | CASSFGAQGETQYF
NA | NA | TRBJ2-7 | TRBV20-1 | TGCAGTGCTCCCCAAACTCACAGGACCTACGAGCAGTACTTC | CSAPQTHRTYEQYF
TRBD1 | few | TRBJ1-5 | TRBV7-9 | TGTGCCAGCAGCGCAACGAGGACAGGGGGTAATCAGCCCCAGCATTTT | CASSATRTGGNQPQHF
NA | few | TRBJ2-7 | TRBV11-2 | TGTGCCAGCAGCTTAGGAGTGACCGGGGCGAGGATGGGGGAGCAGTACTTC | CASSLGVTGARMGEQYF
TRBD1 | many | TRBJ2-7 | TRBV29-1 | TGCAGCGTCGGACAGGGAGAGCAGTACTTC | CSVGQGEQYF
NA | NA | TRBJ2-7 | TRBV20-1 | TGCAGTGCTCCTCCTGCCGGGGGCTACGAGCAGTACTTC | CSAPPAGGYEQYF
NA | NA | TRBJ2-5 | TRBV9 | TGTGCCAGCACCACACACCAGGGATTTGGGGAGACCCAGTACTTC | CASTTHQGFGETQYF